Each of the 14 T cell receptor beta chains below was sequenced from the same sample in a study of T-cell reconstitution after alpha-beta-depleted transplantation in children. The TCRbeta library was prepared with unique molecular identifiers. TCRdb re-derived calls from the PCR reads in MiXCR, one entry per CDR3 protein. In the table there are some 70,000 distinct CDR3 sequences, approximately 7.3% of which are singletons. This material consisted of PBMCs from the stem cell graft donor, taken from the stem cell graft. These receptor sequences come from a human donor who donated a stem cell graft to a child with acute lymphoblastic leukemia.

The rearrangement uses TRBV6-2 or TRBV6-3 and TRBJ1-5; D unresolved. The CDR3 runs to 13 residues. The germline V gene has CDR1 MNHEY and CDR2 SVGEGT. Deletions cut 7 bases from V and 6 bases from J, with 13 bases between. CDR3 DNA: TGTGCCAGCACCCCAATGGAGGCTCAGCCCCAGCATTTT. Amino acids: CASTPMEAQPQHF.

The table lists this clonotype with many counts. V gene TRBV5-1 combines with J gene TRBJ2-7; tentative D call: TRBD2 (5 bases). The CDR3 runs 16 residues. CDR1 is SGHRS, CDR2 YFSETQ, per germline. V gave up 0 bases and J gave up 2 bases, with 15 bases separating them. CDR3 DNA sequence: TGCGCCAGCAGCTTGGCCAACGAGCGGCCGGCCTACGAGCAGTACTTC. Translated: CASSLANERPAYEQYF.

This clonotype was counted a few times. This chain links TRBV12-3 or TRBV12-4 with TRBJ2-3; no clear D. The CDR3 extends over 14 amino acids. With 5 bases removed from V and 4 bases from J, the gap between germline ends came to 13 bases. CDR3 sequence reads: CASSPFLGADTQYF. As DNA, the CDR3 is TGTGCCAGCAGTCCCTTCCTTGGTGCAGATACGCAGTATTTT.

This clonotype was picked up many times. V usage is TRBV11-2 and J usage is TRBJ1-1, with D uncertain. The V gene's germline CDR1 is SGHAT and CDR2 FQNNGV. With 1 base removed from V and 4 bases from J, the gap between germline ends came to 4 bases. The CDR3 extends over 12 amino acids. DNA of the CDR3: TGTGCCAGCAGCTTAGTGGCCACTGAAGCTTTCTTT. Protein: CASSLVATEAFF.

This clonotype was seen at least ten times. V is TRBV29-1 and J is TRBJ1-1; D remains unclear. Germline V gene lookup returns CDR1 SQVTM and CDR2 ANQGSEA. The V end was cut by 6 bases, the J end by 6 bases, with 14 bases between. The CDR3 contains 12 residues. CDR3 sequence: CSVKGHQAEAFF. The CDR3, as DNA: TGCAGCGTGAAGGGCCACCAAGCTGAAGCTTTCTTT.

This clonotype has ten or more counts. V is TRBV15 and J is TRBJ1-2, with TRBD1 identical over 7 bases. Germline trimming cut 3 bases from V and 5 bases from J; bases unmatched to any gene: 12. The CDR3 is made up of 16 amino acids. Germline-derived CDR1 and CDR2 are LNHNV and YYDKDF (reference sequence). The DNA of the CDR3 is TGTGCCACCAGCAGCAGACAGGGCGGGGGGGAATATGGCTACACCTTC. The encoded protein is CATSSRQGGGEYGYTF.

V gene TRBV12-3 or TRBV12-4 combines with J gene TRBJ1-1; D is perhaps TRBD1 (6 bases). This CDR3 contains 14 residues. V lost 10 bases, J lost 6 bases, and 21 bases lay in between. CDR3 amino acids: CATRRGETGAEAFF. For the CDR3, the DNA is TGTGCCACCCGGAGGGGGGAGACCGGCGCTGAAGCTTTCTTT.

The chain combines TRBV7-2 with TRBJ1-5, with D maybe TRBD1 (5 bases). The CDR3 totals 15 residues. Germline-derived CDR1 and CDR2 are SGHTA and FQGNSA. V was shortened by 5 bases and J by 3 bases, with 14 bases between the two germline ends. The CDR3 coding sequence is TGTGCCAGCAGCCCCCGGGCAGGGTTCAATCAGCCCCAGCATTTT. Amino acids: CASSPRAGFNQPQHF.

The sample holds many counts of this clonotype. The chain combines TRBV27 with TRBJ1-4; D gene ambiguous. The CDR3 consists of 14 residues. Trimming took 2 bases from V and 8 from J, leaving 12 bases between them. The germline V gene has CDR1 MNHEY and CDR2 SMNVEV (reference sequence). The CDR3 protein is CASSLEGVREKLFF. As DNA, the CDR3 is TGTGCCAGCAGTTTAGAGGGTGTCCGGGAAAAACTGTTTTTT.

This clonotype was detected many times. CDR3 DNA: TGTGCCAGCAGCTTTCACACAGATACGCAGTATTTT. Encoded protein: CASSFHTDTQYF. The chain uses TRBV7-2 and TRBJ2-3; D gene unclear. CDR3 length equals 12 residues. Trimming cost V 3 bases and J 2 bases, with 3 bases left between them. Germline V gene lookup returns CDR1 SGHTA and CDR2 FQGNSA. The full variable domain, completed using reference TRBV7-2 and TRBJ2-3, is GAGVSQSPSNKVTEKGKDVELRCDPISGHTALYWYRQSLGQGLEFLIYFQGNSAPDKSGLPSDRFSAERTGGSVSTLTIQRTQQEDSAVYLCASSFHTDTQYFGPGTRLTVL.

Ten or more counts support this clonotype. The chain has TRBV27 and TRBJ2-7, with TRBD1 matching over 8 bases. Germline V gene lookup returns CDR1 MNHEY and CDR2 SMNVEV (reference sequence). V was pared by 6 bases and J by 6 bases, with 7 bases of the junction left unmatched. The CDR3 totals 13 residues. This chain's CDR3 is CASRKAGGAEQYF. The CDR3, as DNA: TGTGCCAGCAGGAAGGCAGGGGGCGCCGAGCAGTACTTC.

This clonotype was counted many times. The rearrangement links TRBV5-1 to TRBJ2-5; no reliable D call. The germline CDR1 and CDR2 sequences are SGHRS and YFSETQ. Trimming pared 0 bases from V and 7 bases from J, leaving 19 bases between. The CDR3 contains 16 residues. As DNA, the CDR3 is TGCGCCAGCAGCTTGGCCGCATTCGCCAGCCCGCGGACCCAGTACTTC. As protein: CASSLAAFASPRTQYF.

For the CDR3, the DNA is TGCAGTGCTAAGGGGGAGGCCGGGGAGCTGTTTTTT. It codes for CSAKGEAGELFF. The gene calls are TRBV20-1 and TRBJ2-2; the D gene could be TRBD1 or TRBD2 (6 bases each). CDR1 is DFQATT, CDR2 SNEGSKA, per germline (reference sequence). V gave up 4 bases and J gave up 6 bases, with 9 bases separating them. CDR3 length equals 12 residues.

Ten or more counts support this clonotype. J is TRBJ2-1 and V is TRBV28; D perhaps matches TRBD1 (6 bases). CDR3 length: 15 residues. V gave up 6 bases and J gave up 8 bases, with 20 bases separating them. Germline V CDR1 and CDR2: MDHEN, SYDVKM. The CDR3 nucleotides read TGTGCCAGCAGCTCTCTAAAAGGACAGTTCCATGAGCAGTTCTTC. Its translation: CASSSLKGQFHEQFF.